This T cell receptor beta chain was profiled in a study of neurological immune-mediated disorders. Study-level results: Multiple sclerosis, the disease with the least TCR clonal expansion, fell below healthy controls, whereas HTLV-1-associated myelopathy showed the most. Expanded clones shared no CDR3 amino acid sequences across subjects, suggesting private repertoires in all groups.

This clonotype was found many times. The target antigen is unknown. From the 5' RACE reads, TCRdb called clonotypes with MiXCR, one entry per CDR3 protein. Counted here are roughly 20,000 distinct CDR3 sequences, 14% occurring once; the ten biggest clones make up approximately 8%. The ends lost 1 base at V and 6 bases at J; junction bases unmatched: 5. The germline V gene has CDR1 SGHRS and CDR2 YFSETQ. This CDR3 contains 16 residues. The sorted libraries took about a million CD4+ or CD8+ T cells. Sequencing was performed on CD4+ T cells from blood. This sequence joins TRBV5-1 and TRBJ1-6; 9 bases map to TRBD1. The sequence was collected from a woman aged 60-75 years with HTLV-1-associated myelopathy (HAM/TSP). CDR3 region: CASSLNRQGVNSPLHF. In nucleotides, the CDR3 is TGCGCCAGCAGCTTGAACCGACAGGGGGTTAATTCACCCCTCCACTTT.